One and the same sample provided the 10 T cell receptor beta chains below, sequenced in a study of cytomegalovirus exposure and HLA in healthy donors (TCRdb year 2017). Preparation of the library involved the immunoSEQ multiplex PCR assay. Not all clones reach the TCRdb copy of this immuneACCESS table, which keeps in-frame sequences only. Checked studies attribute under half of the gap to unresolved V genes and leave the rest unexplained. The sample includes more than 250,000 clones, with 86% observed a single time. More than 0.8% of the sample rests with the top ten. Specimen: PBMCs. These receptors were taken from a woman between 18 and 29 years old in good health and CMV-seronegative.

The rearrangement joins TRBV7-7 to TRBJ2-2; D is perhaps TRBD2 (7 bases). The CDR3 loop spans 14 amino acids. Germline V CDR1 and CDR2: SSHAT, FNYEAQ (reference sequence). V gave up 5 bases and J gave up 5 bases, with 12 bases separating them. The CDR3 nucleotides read TGTGCCAGCAGCCGGGGGCGGGAGACCGGGGAGCTGTTTTTT. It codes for CASSRGRETGELFF.

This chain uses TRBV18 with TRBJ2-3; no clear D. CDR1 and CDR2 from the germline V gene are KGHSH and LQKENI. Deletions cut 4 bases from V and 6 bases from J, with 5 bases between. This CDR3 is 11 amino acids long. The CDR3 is CASSLQDTQYF. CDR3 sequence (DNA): TGTGCCAGCTCACTACAGGATACGCAGTATTTT.

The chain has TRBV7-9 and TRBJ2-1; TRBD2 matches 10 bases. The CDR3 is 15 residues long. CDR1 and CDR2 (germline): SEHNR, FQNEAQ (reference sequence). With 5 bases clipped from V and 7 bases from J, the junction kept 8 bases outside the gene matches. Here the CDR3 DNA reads TGTGCCAGCAGCCGGCGGGATAGCGGGAGGAATGAGCAGTTCTTC. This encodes CASSRRDSGRNEQFF.

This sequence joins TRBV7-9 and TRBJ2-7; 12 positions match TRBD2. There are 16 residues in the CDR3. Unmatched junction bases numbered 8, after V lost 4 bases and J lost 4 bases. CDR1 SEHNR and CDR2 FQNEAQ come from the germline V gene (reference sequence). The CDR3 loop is CASSSETSGRLYEQYF. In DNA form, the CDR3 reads TGTGCCAGCAGCTCAGAAACTAGCGGGAGGTTGTACGAGCAGTACTTC.

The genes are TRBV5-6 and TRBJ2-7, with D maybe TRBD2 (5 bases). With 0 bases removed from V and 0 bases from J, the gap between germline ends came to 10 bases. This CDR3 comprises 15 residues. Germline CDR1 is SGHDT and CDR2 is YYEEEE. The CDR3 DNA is TGTGCCAGCAGCTTGGGCAGCGGAAGCTCCTACGAGCAGTACTTC. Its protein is CASSLGSGSSYEQYF. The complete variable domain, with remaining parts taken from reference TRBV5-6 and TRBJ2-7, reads DAGVTQSPTHLIKTRGQQVTLRCSPKSGHDTVSWYQQALGQGPQFIFQYYEEEERQRGNFPDRFSGHQFPNYSSELNVNALLLGDSALYLCASSLGSGSSYEQYFGPGTRLTVT.

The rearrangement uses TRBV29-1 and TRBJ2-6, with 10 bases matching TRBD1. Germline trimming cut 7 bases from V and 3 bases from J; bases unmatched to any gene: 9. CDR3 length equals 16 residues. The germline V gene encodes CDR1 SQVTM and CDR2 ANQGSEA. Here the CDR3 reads CSATGQGGHGANVLTF. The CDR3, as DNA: TGCAGCGCTACTGGACAGGGGGGTCATGGGGCCAACGTCCTGACTTTC.

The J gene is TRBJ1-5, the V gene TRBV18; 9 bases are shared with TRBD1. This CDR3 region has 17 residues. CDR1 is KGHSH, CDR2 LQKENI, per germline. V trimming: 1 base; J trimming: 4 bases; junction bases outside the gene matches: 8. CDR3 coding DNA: TGTGCCAGCTCACCACGGGATTCGGGGACAGGGAATCAGCCCCAGCATTTT. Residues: CASSPRDSGTGNQPQHF. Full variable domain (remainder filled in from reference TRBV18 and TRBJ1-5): NAGVMQNPRHLVRRRGQEARLRCSPMKGHSHVYWYRQLPEEGLKFMVYLQKENIIDESGMPKERFSAEFPKEGPSILRIQQVVRGDSAAYFCASSPRDSGTGNQPQHFGDGTRLSIL.

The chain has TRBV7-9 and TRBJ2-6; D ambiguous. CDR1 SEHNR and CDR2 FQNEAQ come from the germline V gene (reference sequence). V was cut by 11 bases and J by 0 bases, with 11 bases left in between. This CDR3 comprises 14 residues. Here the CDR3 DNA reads TGTGCCGCAGCTAGAACCTCTGGGGCCAACGTCCTGACTTTC. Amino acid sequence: CAAARTSGANVLTF.

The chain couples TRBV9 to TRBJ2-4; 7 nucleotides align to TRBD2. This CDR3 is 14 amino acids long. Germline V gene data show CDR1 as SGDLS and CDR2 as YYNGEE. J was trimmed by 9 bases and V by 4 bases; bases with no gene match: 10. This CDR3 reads CASSRGTTMGIQYF. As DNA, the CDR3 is TGTGCCAGCAGCCGGGGGACTACCATGGGCATTCAGTACTTC.

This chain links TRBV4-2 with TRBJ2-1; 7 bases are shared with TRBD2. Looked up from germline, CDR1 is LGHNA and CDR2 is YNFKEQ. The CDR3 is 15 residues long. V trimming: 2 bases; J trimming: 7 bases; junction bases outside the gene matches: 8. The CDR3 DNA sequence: TGTGCCAGCAGCCAAACCGGGACTATGGAAAATGAGCAGTTCTTC. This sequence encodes CASSQTGTMENEQFF.